This T cell receptor (beta chain) is from a study of T cell changes during pregnancy in multiple sclerosis. Germline assignment: CDR1 SGHKS and CDR2 YYEKEE (reference sequence). The CDR3 totals 14 residues. Trimming took off 0 bases at V and 5 bases at J, with 9 bases between the two ends. Assay: immunoSEQ multiplex PCR; the TCRdb copy retains only in-frame clones and omits some. The table records 30,000 to 40,000 clones, 85% to 95% of them present only once. This chain uses TRBV5-5 with TRBJ1-5; no reliable D call. The sequence was collected from a female donor with multiple sclerosis, enrolled in a pregnancy study. Source: CD8+ T cells from peripheral blood mononuclear cells, taken in the third trimester of pregnancy. The CDR3 sequence: CASSLVPGYQPQHF. The CDR3 DNA reads as TGTGCCAGCAGCTTGGTTCCGGGTTATCAGCCCCAGCATTTT.